What follows are 12 T cell receptor beta chains derived from one specimen sequenced in a study of T-cell reconstitution after alpha-beta-depleted transplantation in children. This sample's TCRbeta library carried unique molecular identifier barcodes. MiXCR, run by TCRdb on the PCR reads, gives a single entry per CDR3 protein. The repertoire holds about 460,000 distinct CDR3 sequences, about 11% seen once, with 2% in the top ten. Sequencing used PBMCs, obtained before TCRalphabeta/CD19-depleted stem cell transplant. The receptors derive from a child aged 2 to 15 with inherited bone marrow failure, due to receive a stem cell transplant.

This clonotype was observed at least ten times. The chain joins TRBV28 to TRBJ2-1; 8 nucleotides align to TRBD2. CDR1 is MDHEN, CDR2 SYDVKM, per germline. The CDR3 contains 17 residues. The ends lost 3 bases at V and 6 bases at J; junction bases unmatched: 13. CDR3 DNA sequence: TGTGCCAGCAGTTTTCCGGTTCGACTAGCGCCAGGCAATGAGCAGTTCTTC. Translation: CASSFPVRLAPGNEQFF.

This clonotype was observed a handful of times. The chain couples TRBV9 to TRBJ2-3; the D is unclear. V was cut by 0 bases and J by 4 bases, with 9 bases left in between. CDR1 SGDLS and CDR2 YYNGEE come from the germline V gene. The CDR3 sequence is 14 residues long. The CDR3 region is CASSVEGRPDTQYF. CDR3 sequence (DNA): TGTGCCAGCAGCGTAGAGGGCCGCCCAGATACGCAGTATTTT.

In this sample, this clonotype turned up many times. The V call is TRBV6-6, the J call TRBJ2-5, with D unclear. This CDR3 has 12 residues. Trimming removed 2 bases at V and 5 bases at J, with 6 bases between. Germline V CDR1 and CDR2: MNHNY, SVGAGI (reference sequence). Here the CDR3 DNA reads TGTGCCAGCAGTTACCCACGGGAGACCCAGTACTTC. Its protein product is CASSYPRETQYF.

A word on this clonotype: Since the CDR3 does not end with the conserved phenylalanine or tryptophan, this likely comes from a read error. This chain links TRBV4-2 with TRBJ2-7; the D gene is possibly TRBD2 (6 bases). Trimming pared 3 bases from V and 3 bases from J, leaving 9 bases between. CDR3 length equals 13 residues. The germline gives CDR1 LGHNA, CDR2 YNFKEQ. The CDR3 DNA reads as TGTGCCAGCAGCCAGGGGGGAGGCTACGAGCAGTACTCC. It is translated as CASSQGGGYEQYS.

This clonotype was detected many times. This chain uses TRBV12-3 or TRBV12-4 with TRBJ1-1, with D maybe TRBD1 (5 bases). The V end lost 5 bases, the J end lost 7 bases, and 11 bases lay between the germline ends. The CDR3 is made up of 12 amino acids. The CDR3 region is CASSTQTGEAFF. The CDR3 DNA reads as TGTGCCAGCAGTACCCAAACAGGTGAAGCTTTCTTT.

In its sample, this clonotype was seen many times. The chain couples TRBV10-3 to TRBJ2-2; 7 nucleotides match TRBD2. In germline, CDR1 is ENHRY, CDR2 SYGVKD. This CDR3 region has 15 residues. The J segment lost 2 bases and the V segment lost 8 bases, leaving 8 bases of the junction unmatched. The DNA of the CDR3 is TGTGCCATCGGGCTAGCGGCCCTAAACACCGGGGAGCTGTTTTTT. Encoded protein: CAIGLAALNTGELFF.

This clonotype showed up many times. The chain joins TRBV7-2 to TRBJ2-1; no clear D gene. The CDR3 spans 15 residues. Germline V gives CDR1 SGHTA, CDR2 FQGNSA. The V gene lost 1 base and the J gene lost 5 bases, with 12 bases spanning the gap. The CDR3 sequence: CASSLGVNSNNEQFF. Here the CDR3 DNA reads TGTGCCAGCAGCTTAGGAGTCAATTCTAACAATGAGCAGTTCTTC.

This clonotype was recorded a few times. The chain carries TRBV20-1 and TRBJ1-6, with TRBD1 matching 9 bases. The V segment lost 3 bases and the J segment 10 bases; nucleotides outside the gene matches: 4. Germline CDR1 DFQATT, CDR2 SNEGSKA (reference sequence). The CDR3 extends over 13 amino acids. CDR3 in DNA: TGCAGTGCTAGCCAGGACAGGGGATCACCCCTCCACTTT. Translated, it gives CSASQDRGSPLHF.

This clonotype was seen at least ten times. The V and J genes are TRBV20-1 and TRBJ2-4, with 9 bases aligning to TRBD2. The V gene's germline CDR1 is DFQATT and CDR2 SNEGSKA (reference sequence). The CDR3 has 13 residues. After removal of 8 bases from V and 8 bases from J, the junction contained 10 bases not matched to a gene. As DNA, the CDR3 is TGCAGTCTCGCGGGAGGGAAGAGGGACATTCAGTACTTC. The encoded protein is CSLAGGKRDIQYF.

This clonotype has a count of ten or more. The rearrangement links TRBV10-3 to TRBJ2-3, with D maybe TRBD1 (5 bases). V lost 5 bases, J lost 2 bases, and 14 bases lay in between. The CDR3 consists of 15 residues. The V gene's germline CDR1 is ENHRY and CDR2 SYGVKD. The CDR3 DNA reads as TGTGCCATCAGTTCCGACAGCCTCCTCACAGATACGCAGTATTTT. Its protein product is CAISSDSLLTDTQYF.

This clonotype was observed a few times. The V gene is TRBV7-6, the J gene TRBJ1-2; D may be TRBD1 (5 bases). With 1 base removed from V and 7 bases from J, the gap between germline ends came to 16 bases. This CDR3 contains 15 residues. Germline values: CDR1 SGHVS, CDR2 FNYEAQ. The chain's CDR3 is CASSLGAGQLSGYTF. For the CDR3, the DNA is TGTGCCAGCAGCTTAGGGGCTGGACAACTATCTGGCTACACCTTC.

This clonotype was observed many times. V is TRBV4-1 and J is TRBJ1-1, with D uncertain. Trimming shortened V by 1 base and J by 7 bases, and 13 bases separated the two germline ends. CDR3 length: 14 amino acids. CDR1 and CDR2 (germline): MGHRA, YSYEKL. This chain's CDR3 is CASSQAPGKSEAFF. Written as DNA, the CDR3 is TGCGCCAGCAGCCAAGCCCCCGGTAAGAGTGAAGCTTTCTTT.